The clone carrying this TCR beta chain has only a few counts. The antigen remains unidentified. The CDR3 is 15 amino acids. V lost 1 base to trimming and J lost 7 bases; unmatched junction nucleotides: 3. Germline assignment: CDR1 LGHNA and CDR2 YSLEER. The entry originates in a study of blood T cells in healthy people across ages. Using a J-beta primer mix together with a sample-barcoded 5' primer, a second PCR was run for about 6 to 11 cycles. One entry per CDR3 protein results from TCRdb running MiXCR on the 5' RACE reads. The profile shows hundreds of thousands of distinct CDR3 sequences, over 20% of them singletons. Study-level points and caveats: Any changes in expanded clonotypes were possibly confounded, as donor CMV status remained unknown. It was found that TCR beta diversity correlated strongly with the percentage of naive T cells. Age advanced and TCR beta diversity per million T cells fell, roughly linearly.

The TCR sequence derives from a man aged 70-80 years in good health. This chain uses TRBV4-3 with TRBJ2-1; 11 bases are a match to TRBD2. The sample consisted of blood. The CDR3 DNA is TGCGCCAGCAGCCAAGCTACTAGCGGGAGAAATGAGCAGTTCTTC. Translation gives CASSQATSGRNEQFF.